Listed below are T cell receptor beta chains from one sample, sequenced in a study of cytomegalovirus exposure and HLA in healthy donors. Assay used: immunoSEQ multiplex PCR; TCRdb lists only in-frame clones, some missing. In the table there are around 110,000 clones, roughly 73% of which are singletons. The material sequenced was PBMCs. Every receptor here comes from a woman aged 25 to 45 in good health and CMV-seronegative. Both conserved end residues are part of each CDR3. D genes are given only for firm matches. Some rows mark clone size as missing; the rest say once, few, many or name a class of expanded clone.

>15|TRBJ1-5|-|-|TRBV4-1
TGCGCCAGCAGCCAAGACAGGGGAACGGGGCAGCCCCAGCATTTT
CASSQDRGTGQPQHF
>13|TRBJ1-1|-|-|TRBV5-1
TGCGCCAGCATGAAGAGGGAAAACACTGAAGCTTTCTTT
CASMKRENTEAFF
>14|TRBJ1-3|TRBD1|-|TRBV7-2
TGTGCCAGCAGTAGGGACAGGGCTGGAAACACCATATATTTT
CASSRDRAGNTIYF
>15|TRBJ1-3|-|-|TRBV7-9
TGTGCCAGCAGCTCCCCGGGATGGGTTGGAAACACCATATATTTT
CASSSPGWVGNTIYF
>17|TRBJ1-6|-|-|TRBV7-9
TGTGCCAGCAGTCGCCCCATGGAGCGGGGGGCTAATTCACCCCTCCACTTT
CASSRPMERGANSPLHF
>15|TRBJ2-7|-|-|TRBV6-5
TGTGCCAGCAGTTACCTTACGGGGTCTGGCTACGAGCAGTACTTC
CASSYLTGSGYEQYF
>14|TRBJ1-1|-|-|TRBV29-1
TGCAGCGTTGATGAATCAGCGACCCGAACTGAAGCTTTCTTT
CSVDESATRTEAFF
>14|TRBJ1-5|TRBD1|-|TRBV19
TGTGCCAGTAGTATTGGGACAGGGGTCCAGCCCCAGCATTTT
CASSIGTGVQPQHF
>15|TRBJ2-6|-|-|TRBV29-1
TGCAGCGTCGAACACGGCGGCTCTGGGGCCAACGTCCTGACTTTC
CSVEHGGSGANVLTF
>13|TRBJ1-1|-|few|TRBV30
TGTGCCTGGGTGAACATCGCGAACACTGAAGCTTTCTTT
CAWVNIANTEAFF
>18|TRBJ2-2|TRBD2|-|TRBV9
TGTGCCAGCAGCGTCCTCTTGCGGCGGGGGGGCCACGCCGGGGAGCTGTTTTTT
CASSVLLRRGGHAGELFF
>15|TRBJ1-1|-|-|TRBV18
TGTGCCAGCTCGCCGGGGGGGAGGGTGAACACTGAAGCTTTCTTT
CASSPGGRVNTEAFF
>17|TRBJ1-5|-|-|TRBV7-8
TGTGCCAGCAGCCCCTGGACGAGGGAGAGAGGCAATCAGCCCCAGCATTTT
CASSPWTRERGNQPQHF